This T cell receptor beta chain was captured in a study of blood T cell repertoires in COVID-19. Background on the study: COVID-19 samples, acute and convalescent, were from the United States, Italy and Spain. PBMCs, B-cell-depleted T cells, or T cells provided the cDNA or gDNA that made up the material.

Authors' analysis steps: How many nucleated cells were present was estimated from reference gene primer amplification. Assay: immunoSEQ multiplex PCR; the TCRdb copy retains only in-frame clones and omits some. V, J and clone size are taken as reported in that table, and D and trimming were inferred from the DNA itself. The repertoire holds around 140,000 clones, with 65% to 90% as singletons. Germline trimming cut 0 bases from V and 4 bases from J; bases unmatched to any gene: 7. The CDR3 totals 17 residues. The germline gives CDR1 SGHRS, CDR2 YFSETQ. The sample comprised peripheral blood. The chain carries TRBV5-1 and TRBJ2-1, with TRBD2 matching 10 bases. The receptor was derived from a woman aged 55-69 years with active or convalescent COVID-19. CDR3 sequence reads: CASSLEVGTSVYNEQFF. CDR3 bases: TGCGCCAGCAGCTTGGAAGTCGGGACTAGCGTTTACAATGAGCAGTTCTTC.